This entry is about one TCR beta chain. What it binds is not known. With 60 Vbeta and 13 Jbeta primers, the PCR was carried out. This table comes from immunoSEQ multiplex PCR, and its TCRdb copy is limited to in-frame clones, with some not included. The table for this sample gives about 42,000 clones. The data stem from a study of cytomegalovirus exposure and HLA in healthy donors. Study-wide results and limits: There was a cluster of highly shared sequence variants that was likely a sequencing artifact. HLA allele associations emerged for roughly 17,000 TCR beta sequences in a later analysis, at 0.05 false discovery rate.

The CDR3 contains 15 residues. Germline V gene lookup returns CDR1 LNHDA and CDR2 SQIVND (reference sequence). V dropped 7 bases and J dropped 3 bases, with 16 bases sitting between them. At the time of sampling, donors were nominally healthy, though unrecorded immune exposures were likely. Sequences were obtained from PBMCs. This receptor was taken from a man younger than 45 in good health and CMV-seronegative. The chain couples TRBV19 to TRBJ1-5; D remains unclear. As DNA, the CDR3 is TGTGCCAGTAAACTGGAGGGAAACTTCAATCAGCCCCAGCATTTT. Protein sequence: CASKLEGNFNQPQHF.